The next 32 T cell receptor beta chains were all read from a single sample in a study of T cells expressing NK-cell markers. TCRdb reworked the 5' RACE reads into one entry per CDR3 protein, no DNA. This sample carries hundreds of thousands of distinct CDR3 sequences, with roughly 4.2% going to the ten biggest clones. The material sequenced was blood T cells: a sorted CD56 or NKG2C T cell subset, CD4+ or CD8+ T cells, or bulk PBMC T cells (not recorded which). Every receptor here comes from a woman between 18 and 70 years old in good health.

CDR3: CASSPGHRTTGELFF. This sequence joins TRBV5-1 and TRBJ2-2; TCRdb returns TRBD1, unconfirmable since there is no DNA. Germline-derived CDR1 and CDR2 are SGHRS and YFSETQ. There are 15 residues in the CDR3.

This chain links TRBV5-6 with TRBJ1-2. The CDR3 is 13 residues long. Germline values: CDR1 SGHDT, CDR2 YYEEEE. This CDR3 is CASSPRGQYGYTF.

This sequence joins TRBV7-3 and TRBJ2-1; TCRdb indicates TRBD1, and absent DNA this call remains unverified. The CDR3 has 16 amino acids. Per germline, CDR1 SGHTA and CDR2 FQGTGA. CDR3 amino acids: CASSLMGMTDYAEQFF.

The genes are TRBV5-1 and TRBJ2-5; TCRdb lists TRBD1, though no DNA is available to test this call. There are 15 residues in the CDR3. Germline V gene sequence: CDR1 SGHRS, CDR2 YFSETQ. CDR3 sequence reads: CASRRTGTAQETQYF.

This chain links TRBV7-6 with TRBJ1-4; TCRdb selects TRBD1, and the lack of DNA leaves this call unchecked. Looked up from germline, CDR1 is SGHVS and CDR2 is FNYEAQ. This CDR3 region has 14 residues. The CDR3 loop is CASSYGTGDEKLFF.

The chain has TRBV7-2 and TRBJ1-2; TCRdb calls TRBD1, which cannot be checked without DNA. This CDR3 comprises 15 residues. Germline values: CDR1 SGHTA, CDR2 FQGNSA. CDR3 in amino acids: CASSPRGRANYGYTF.

J is TRBJ2-3 and V is TRBV12-3 or TRBV12-4. The CDR3 is 15 residues long. The CDR3 sequence is CASSLTATSTDTQYF.

The chain couples TRBV3-1 to TRBJ2-7; the D call from TCRdb, TRBD2, cannot be confirmed without DNA. Germline assignment: CDR1 LGHDT and CDR2 YNNKEL (reference sequence). The CDR3 runs to 15 residues. This CDR3 is CASSQDRAGGNEQYF.

This chain links TRBV5-5 with TRBJ1-5; TCRdb picks TRBD1, but there is no DNA to check that call. From germline, CDR1 is SGHKS and CDR2 YYEKEE (reference sequence). The CDR3 has 14 residues. CDR3 in amino acids: CASSLGATGEPQHF.

This chain joins TRBV6-5 and TRBJ2-7; TCRdb proposes TRBD1, but this gene call is untestable without DNA. There are 11 residues in the CDR3. The V gene's germline CDR1 is MNHEY and CDR2 SVGAGI. The CDR3 protein is CASRQGGEQYF.

This sequence joins TRBV20-1 and TRBJ2-5; checking the TCRdb D call of TRBD1 is not possible without DNA. Germline V gene lookup returns CDR1 DFQATT and CDR2 SNEGSKA (reference sequence). This CDR3 is built from 13 residues. CDR3 region: CSAPRGGAETQYF.

V gene TRBV28 combines with J gene TRBJ2-3; TCRdb outputs TRBD2, but without DNA this stays unchecked. The CDR3 consists of 14 residues. Germline CDR1 and CDR2: MDHEN and SYDVKM. CDR3 sequence reads: CASKAAFSTDTQYF.

This rearrangement joins TRBV6-1 to TRBJ2-7; TCRdb selects TRBD1, and the lack of DNA leaves this call unchecked. The CDR3 runs to 14 residues. Germline assignment: CDR1 MNHNS and CDR2 SASEGT. This chain's CDR3 is CASSPGQISYEQYF.

J is TRBJ2-1 and V is TRBV20-1; TCRdb's D gene call, TRBD2, goes unchecked for lack of DNA. The CDR3 has 17 residues. Germline-derived CDR1 and CDR2 are DFQATT and SNEGSKA (reference sequence). This CDR3 is CSAKGLAGVKFIDEQFF.

The chain couples TRBV12-3 or TRBV12-4 to TRBJ2-7; TCRdb's D call, TRBD1, is unchecked because there is no DNA. This CDR3 region has 17 residues. CDR3 residues: CASSPRARTVSSYEQYF.

The V gene is TRBV20-1, the J gene TRBJ2-2. The CDR3 extends over 12 amino acids. From germline, CDR1 is DFQATT and CDR2 SNEGSKA (reference sequence). The CDR3 region is CSVTGIRGELFF.

This chain connects TRBV6-5 to TRBJ2-1; TCRdb reports TRBD1, a call that lacks DNA to check it against. CDR1 MNHEY and CDR2 SVGAGI come from the germline V gene. This CDR3 spans 15 amino acids. The CDR3 here is CASSYPSTGRNEQFF.

The rearrangement links TRBV29-1 to TRBJ2-1; the TCRdb call, TRBD2, lacks DNA for checking. In germline, CDR1 is SQVTM, CDR2 ANQGSEA. This CDR3 comprises 16 residues. CDR3: CSVYGTSGGGYNEQFF.

The gene calls are TRBV9 and TRBJ2-1. The CDR3 has 15 amino acids. Germline lookup yields CDR1 SGDLS and CDR2 YYNGEE. This chain's CDR3 is CASSVVTLSYNEQFF.

V usage is TRBV12-3 or TRBV12-4 and J usage is TRBJ1-5. The CDR3 contains 12 residues. CDR3: CASKGENQPQHF.

This chain connects TRBV2 to TRBJ2-2; TCRdb's D call of TRBD1 is untestable without DNA. Looked up from germline, CDR1 is SNHLY and CDR2 is FYNNEI. There are 16 residues in the CDR3. The chain's CDR3 is CASTPSRQGGTGELFF.

The chain has TRBV18 and TRBJ2-5; TCRdb outputs TRBD2, but without DNA this stays unchecked. Looked up from germline, CDR1 is KGHSH and CDR2 is LQKENI. The CDR3 length is 13 residues. The CDR3: CASSPNEEGTQYF.

This chain uses TRBV4-1 with TRBJ2-1; TCRdb calls TRBD2, which cannot be checked without DNA. From germline, CDR1 is MGHRA and CDR2 YSYEKL. The CDR3 runs 15 residues. The CDR3 protein is CASTLEGQRDNEQFF.

The V call is TRBV20-1, the J call TRBJ2-7; the D call of TRBD2 rests on TCRdb alone, since no DNA is present to check it. Germline CDR1 is DFQATT and CDR2 is SNEGSKA (reference sequence). The CDR3 loop spans 13 amino acids. CDR3 residues: CSASPSGSYEQYF.

The chain is built from TRBV7-3 and TRBJ2-7; TCRdb gives TRBD1 as the D gene, but with no DNA this cannot be confirmed. Per germline, CDR1 SGHTA and CDR2 FQGTGA. The CDR3 extends over 17 amino acids. The CDR3 sequence: CASSLTGGTGTTYEQYF.

The chain employs TRBV29-1 and TRBJ2-2. The CDR3 consists of 14 residues. Per the germline V gene, CDR1 is SQVTM and CDR2 is ANQGSEA. The CDR3 spells CSVESLANTGELFF.

The CDR3 here is CSVETRGDTQYF. The V gene is TRBV29-1, the J gene TRBJ2-3; as DNA is missing, the TRBD1 call by TCRdb cannot be tested. The CDR3 is 12 residues long. Germline values: CDR1 SQVTM, CDR2 ANQGSEA.

The V gene is TRBV4-3, the J gene TRBJ2-5. Germline V gives CDR1 LGHNA, CDR2 YSLEER. This CDR3 is 13 amino acids long. The CDR3 spells CASSQGPKETQYF.

CDR3 amino acids: CASRPTGNTIYF. V gene TRBV5-5 combines with J gene TRBJ1-3. This CDR3 spans 12 amino acids. CDR1 and CDR2 from the germline V gene are SGHKS and YYEKEE (reference sequence).

J is TRBJ1-1 and V is TRBV20-1; TCRdb gives TRBD1 as the D gene, but with no DNA this cannot be confirmed. This CDR3 contains 12 residues. Germline-derived CDR1 and CDR2 are DFQATT and SNEGSKA (reference sequence). The CDR3 is CSAQDRFPEAFF.

CDR3: CSASPSSYNEQFF. The chain recombines TRBV20-1 with TRBJ2-1. This CDR3 is built from 13 residues. Germline CDR1 DFQATT, CDR2 SNEGSKA (reference sequence).

The chain carries TRBV7-2 and TRBJ2-1; TCRdb picks TRBD1, but there is no DNA to check that call. CDR1 is SGHTA, CDR2 FQGNSA, per germline. The length of the CDR3 is 16 residues. The CDR3 is CASSLGVFGGYNEQFF.